Listed below are T cell receptor beta chains from one sample, sequenced in a study of CD8 T cells in ankylosing spondylitis. From the 5' RACE reads, TCRdb called clonotypes with MiXCR, one entry per CDR3 protein. The data contain some 400,000 distinct CDR3 sequences, about a fifth of them singletons. The specimen sequenced was blood, either unsorted or a sorted T cell fraction (not recorded which). These receptors all come from a male donor with ankylosing spondylitis. The CDR3 runs from the conserved cysteine through the conserved F or W. The D gene is left open where the match is weak. Clone size is not always given. Where it is, it says once, few, many or a class for expanded clones.

TRBV20-1	TRBJ2-5	NA	TRBD2	CSARFSGRATQYF	TGCAGTGCCCGATTTAGCGGGAGGGCGACCCAGTACTTC
TRBV5-1	TRBJ2-2	many	NA	CASSLAAGTNTGELFF	TGCGCCAGCAGCTTGGCCGCCGGAACGAACACCGGGGAGCTGTTTTTT
TRBV4-2	TRBJ2-1	few	TRBD2	CASSQVTSGRNYEQFF	TGTGCCAGCAGCCAAGTAACCAGCGGGAGGAACTACGAGCAGTTCTTC
TRBV4-2	TRBJ2-1	many	NA	CASSQDATRTFSYNEQFF	TGTGCCAGCAGCCAAGACGCTACCAGGACTTTCTCCTACAATGAGCAGTTCTTC
TRBV2	TRBJ2-2	NA	NA	CASSLGGTDTGELFF	TGTGCCAGCAGCCTCGGGGGTACGGACACCGGGGAGCTGTTTTTT
TRBV20-1	TRBJ2-1	NA	NA	CSARDSGTVGFF	TGCAGTGCTAGAGACAGCGGGACAGTGGGGTTCTTC
TRBV20-1	TRBJ1-5	NA	NA	CSARASVGGQPQHF	TGCAGTGCTAGAGCGAGTGTGGGGGGTCAGCCCCAGCATTTT
TRBV9	TRBJ2-2	NA	NA	CASTPRGAEATGELFF	TGTGCCAGCACCCCTCGCGGGGCGGAGGCCACCGGGGAGCTGTTTTTT
TRBV20-1	TRBJ2-1	NA	NA	CSARDRLVGSYNEQFF	TGCAGTGCTAGAGATCGTTTGGTTGGCTCCTACAATGAGCAGTTCTTC
TRBV24-1	TRBJ2-5	NA	TRBD2	CATSDPGLAERAQETQYF	TGTGCCACCAGTGACCCCGGACTAGCTGAGAGGGCCCAAGAGACCCAGTACTTC
TRBV11-2	TRBJ2-7	NA	TRBD2	CASSLVVAGYGEQYF	TGTGCCAGCAGCTTAGTGGTAGCGGGTTATGGAGAGCAGTACTTC
TRBV9	TRBJ1-2	NA	TRBD1	CASSAGDRVTGGYTF	TGTGCCAGCAGCGCTGGAGACAGGGTAACTGGTGGCTACACCTTC
TRBV20-1	TRBJ2-2	NA	TRBD2	CSAREIAGGTGELFF	TGCAGTGCTAGAGAAATAGCGGGAGGGACCGGGGAGCTGTTTTTT
TRBV18	TRBJ2-1	NA	TRBD2	CASSPSSGSRHEQFF	TGTGCCAGCTCACCATCTAGCGGCAGTCGGCATGAGCAGTTCTTC
TRBV7-2	TRBJ2-1	NA	TRBD2	CASSAQSGGRAYNEQFF	TGTGCCAGCAGCGCCCAGTCGGGAGGGAGGGCCTACAATGAGCAGTTCTTC
TRBV28	TRBJ1-5	few	NA	CASSFLDSVNQPQHF	TGTGCCAGCAGTTTTCTAGACAGCGTCAATCAGCCCCAGCATTTT
TRBV29-1	TRBJ2-3	many	NA	CSIRDHGTDTQYF	TGCAGCATCCGGGACCACGGTACAGATACGCAGTATTTT
TRBV18	TRBJ2-2	once	TRBD1	CASSRSGTENTGELFF	TGTGCCAGCTCTAGATCCGGGACAGAAAACACCGGGGAGCTGTTTTTT
TRBV28	TRBJ2-1	NA	TRBD2	CASSLKREAGNEQFF	TGTGCCAGCAGTTTGAAGCGGGAGGCGGGGAATGAGCAGTTCTTC
TRBV7-9	TRBJ1-5	NA	TRBD1	CASGQGNQPQHF	TGTGCCAGTGGACAGGGGAATCAGCCCCAGCATTTT
TRBV7-9	TRBJ1-5	NA	NA	CASSWSGDQPQHF	TGTGCCAGCAGCTGGAGTGGTGATCAGCCCCAGCATTTT
TRBV25-1	TRBJ2-5	NA	NA	CASSEYRGRTQETQYF	TGTGCCAGCAGTGAATATAGGGGACGTACTCAAGAGACCCAGTACTTC
TRBV11-2	TRBJ1-4	NA	TRBD1	CASSPGDRVREKLFF	TGTGCCAGCAGCCCCGGGGACAGGGTACGCGAAAAACTGTTTTTT
TRBV5-1	TRBJ2-6	NA	NA	CASSLPRPGANVLTF	TGCGCCAGCAGCTTACCCCGGCCTGGGGCCAACGTCCTGACTTTC
TRBV12-3/TRBV12-4	TRBJ2-7	few	TRBD2	CASIPSGGGREQYF	TGTGCCAGCATCCCCTCTGGGGGAGGGCGCGAGCAGTACTTC
TRBV10-3	TRBJ2-7	NA	TRBD2	CATHPGDYTYEQYF	TGTGCCACCCACCCCGGGGACTACACCTACGAGCAGTACTTC
TRBV29-1	TRBJ2-1	many	NA	CSGGEWDNEQFF	TGCAGCGGGGGGGAGTGGGACAATGAGCAGTTCTTC
TRBV2	TRBJ2-1	NA	NA	CATRLAQPGGEQFF	TGTGCCACCCGGTTAGCGCAACCTGGAGGTGAGCAGTTCTTC
TRBV29-1	TRBJ1-4	NA	TRBD1	CSVEGTGLKLFF	TGCAGCGTTGAAGGGACAGGGCTTAAACTGTTTTTT
TRBV2	TRBJ2-1	NA	NA	CASSDRGRSAYNEQFF	TGTGCCAGCAGTGACCGTGGAAGGTCAGCCTACAATGAGCAGTTCTTC
TRBV20-1	TRBJ2-1	few	NA	CSAMGTSSYNEQFF	TGCAGTGCTATGGGGACGAGCTCCTACAATGAGCAGTTCTTC
TRBV6-2/TRBV6-3	TRBJ1-1	few	NA	CASSNPRRALEAFF	TGTGCCAGCAGCAACCCCCGCAGGGCACTTGAAGCTTTCTTT
TRBV6-1	TRBJ1-4	NA	TRBD1	CASSEAQGAFEKLFF	TGTGCCAGCAGTGAAGCGCAGGGGGCTTTTGAAAAACTGTTTTTT
TRBV6-1	TRBJ2-1	few	TRBD1	CASRSGTGHNEQFF	TGTGCCAGCAGATCCGGGACAGGGCACAATGAGCAGTTCTTC
TRBV5-1	TRBJ2-1	NA	TRBD1	CASSLDRGIGQFF	TGCGCCAGCAGTCTGGACAGGGGGATTGGGCAGTTCTTC
TRBV5-1	TRBJ2-2	many	NA	CASSPGQPANTGELFF	TGCGCCAGCAGCCCAGGACAGCCGGCGAACACCGGGGAGCTGTTTTTT
TRBV7-9	TRBJ2-1	NA	TRBD1	CASSPPGTEAYNEQFF	TGTGCCAGCAGCCCACCCGGGACAGAAGCCTACAATGAGCAGTTCTTC
TRBV7-8	TRBJ2-1	NA	TRBD1	CASSDRGNEQFF	TGTGCCAGCAGCGACAGGGGGAATGAGCAGTTCTTC
TRBV6-1	TRBJ1-2	NA	NA	CASRWSAAGDYGYTF	TGTGCCAGCAGATGGTCGGCAGCCGGTGACTATGGCTACACCTTC
TRBV5-1	TRBJ2-3	NA	NA	CASSIPGADTQYF	TGCGCCAGCAGTATACCGGGAGCAGATACGCAGTATTTT
TRBV30	TRBJ1-2	NA	NA	CAWTGVGTQPNYGYTF	TGTGCCTGGACCGGAGTTGGGACACAGCCTAACTATGGCTACACCTTC
TRBV11-2	TRBJ2-7	NA	NA	CASSLAGTETSEQYF	TGTGCCAGCAGCCTCGCCGGGACGGAGACGAGCGAGCAGTACTTC
TRBV5-1	TRBJ1-1	NA	NA	CASSLEGSPEAFF	TGCGCCAGCAGCTTGGAGGGCAGCCCTGAAGCTTTCTTT
TRBV12-3/TRBV12-4	TRBJ2-1	NA	NA	CASSLDGTPNSYNEQFF	TGTGCCAGCAGTCTCGACGGGACTCCAAACAGTTACAATGAGCAGTTCTTC
TRBV20-1	TRBJ2-1	NA	TRBD1	CSAQTGSEQFF	TGCAGTGCGCAGACAGGGAGTGAGCAGTTCTTC
TRBV7-8	TRBJ2-1	NA	NA	CASSLRSGVAQDSYNEQFF	TGTGCCAGCAGCTTACGGTCGGGAGTGGCCCAGGACTCCTACAATGAGCAGTTCTTC
TRBV28	TRBJ1-6	NA	NA	CASGYRLSSSYNSPLHF	TGTGCCAGCGGGTATCGGCTTTCAAGCTCCTATAATTCACCCCTCCACTTT
TRBV6-2/TRBV6-3	TRBJ1-2	NA	TRBD1	CASSLDPGQRPNYGYTF	TGTGCCAGCAGTTTAGACCCGGGACAGCGACCTAACTATGGCTACACCTTC
TRBV15	TRBJ1-5	NA	NA	CATSREPGTANNQPQHF	TGTGCCACCAGCAGAGAACCTGGGACGGCAAATAATCAGCCCCAGCATTTT
TRBV30	TRBJ2-5	many	NA	CAWSVQGRATQYF	TGTGCCTGGAGTGTACAGGGCCGAGCGACCCAGTACTTC